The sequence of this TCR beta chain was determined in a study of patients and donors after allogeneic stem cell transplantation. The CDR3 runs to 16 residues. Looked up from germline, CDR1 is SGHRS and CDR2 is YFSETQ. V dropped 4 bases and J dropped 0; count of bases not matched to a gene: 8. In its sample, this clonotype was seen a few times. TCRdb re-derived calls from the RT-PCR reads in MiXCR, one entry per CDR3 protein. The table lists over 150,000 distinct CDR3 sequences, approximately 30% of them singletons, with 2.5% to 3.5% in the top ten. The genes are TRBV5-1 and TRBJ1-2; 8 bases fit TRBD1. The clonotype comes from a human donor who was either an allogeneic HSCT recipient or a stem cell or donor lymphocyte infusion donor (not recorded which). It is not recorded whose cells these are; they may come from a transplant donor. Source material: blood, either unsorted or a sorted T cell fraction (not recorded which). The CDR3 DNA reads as TGCGCCAGCAGCCCCAGGACAGGGACCACTAACTATGGCTACACCTTC. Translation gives CASSPRTGTTNYGYTF.